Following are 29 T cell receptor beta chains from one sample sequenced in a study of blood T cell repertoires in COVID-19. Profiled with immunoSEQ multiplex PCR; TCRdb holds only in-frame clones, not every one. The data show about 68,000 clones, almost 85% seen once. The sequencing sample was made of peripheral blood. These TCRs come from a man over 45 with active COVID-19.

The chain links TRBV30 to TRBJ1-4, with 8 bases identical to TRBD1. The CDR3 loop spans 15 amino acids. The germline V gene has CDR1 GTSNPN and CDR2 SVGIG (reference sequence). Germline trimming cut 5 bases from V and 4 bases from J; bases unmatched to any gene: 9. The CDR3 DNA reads TGTGCCTGGGCCCAGGGGGACAGGATTAATGAAAAACTGTTTTTT. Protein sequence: CAWAQGDRINEKLFF. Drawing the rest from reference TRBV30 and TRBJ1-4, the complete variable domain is SQTIHQWPATLVQPVGSPLSLECTVEGTSNPNLYWYRQAAGRGLQLLFYSVGIGQISSEVPQNLSASRPQDRQFILSSKKLLLSDSGFYLCAWAQGDRINEKLFFGSGTQLSVL.

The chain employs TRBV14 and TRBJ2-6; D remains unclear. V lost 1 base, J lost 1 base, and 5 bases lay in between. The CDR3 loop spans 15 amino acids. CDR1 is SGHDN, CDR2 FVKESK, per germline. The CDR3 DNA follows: TGTGCCAGCAGCCAAGCCAGGTCTGGGGCCAACGTCCTGACTTTC. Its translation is CASSQARSGANVLTF.

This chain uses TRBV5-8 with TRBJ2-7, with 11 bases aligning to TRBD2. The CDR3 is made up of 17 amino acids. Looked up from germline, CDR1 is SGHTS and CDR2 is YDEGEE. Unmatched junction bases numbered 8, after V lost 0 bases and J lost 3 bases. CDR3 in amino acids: CASSLDVLAGEIYEQYF. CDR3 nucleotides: TGTGCCAGCAGCTTGGATGTACTAGCGGGAGAGATCTACGAGCAGTACTTC.

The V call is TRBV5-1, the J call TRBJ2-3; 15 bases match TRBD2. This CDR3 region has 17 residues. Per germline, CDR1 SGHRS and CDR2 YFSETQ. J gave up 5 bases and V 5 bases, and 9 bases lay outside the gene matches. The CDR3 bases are TGCGCCAGCAGTCCCCCCGGGACTAGCGGGGGGTTAGATACGCAGTATTTT. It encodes CASSPPGTSGGLDTQYF.

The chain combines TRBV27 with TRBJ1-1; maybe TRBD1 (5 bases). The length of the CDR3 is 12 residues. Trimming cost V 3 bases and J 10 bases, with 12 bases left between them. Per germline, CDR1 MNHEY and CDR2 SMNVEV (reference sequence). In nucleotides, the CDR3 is TGTGCCAGCAGTTTTGTTCAGGGAATAGCTTTCTTT. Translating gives CASSFVQGIAFF.

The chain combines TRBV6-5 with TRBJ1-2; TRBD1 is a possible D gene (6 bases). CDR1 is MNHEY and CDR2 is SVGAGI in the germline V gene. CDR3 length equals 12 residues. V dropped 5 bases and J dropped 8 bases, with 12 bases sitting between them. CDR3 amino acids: CASSRQDGGYTF. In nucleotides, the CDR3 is TGTGCCAGCAGTAGACAGGATGGAGGCTACACCTTC.

The CDR3 nucleotides are TGTGCCAGCGGGCAGATACGCACAGATACGCAGTATTTT. This sequence encodes CASGQIRTDTQYF. The chain recombines TRBV2 with TRBJ2-3; D unresolved. The CDR3 loop spans 13 amino acids. V gave up 8 bases and J gave up 1 base, with 10 bases separating them. Germline lookup yields CDR1 SNHLY and CDR2 FYNNEI.

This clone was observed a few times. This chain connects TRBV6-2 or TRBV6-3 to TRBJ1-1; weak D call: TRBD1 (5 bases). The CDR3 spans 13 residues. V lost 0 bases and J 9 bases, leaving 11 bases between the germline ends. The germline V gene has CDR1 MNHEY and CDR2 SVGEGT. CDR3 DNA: TGTGCCAGCAGTTACTCCGGGGGTCGACAAGCTTTCTTT. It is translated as CASSYSGGRQAFF.

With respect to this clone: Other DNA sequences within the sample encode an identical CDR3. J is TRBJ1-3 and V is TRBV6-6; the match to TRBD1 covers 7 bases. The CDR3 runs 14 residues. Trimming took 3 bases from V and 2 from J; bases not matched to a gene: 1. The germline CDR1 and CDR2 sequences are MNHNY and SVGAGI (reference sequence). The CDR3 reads CASSYDRAGNTIYF. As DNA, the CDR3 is TGTGCCAGCAGTTATGACAGGGCTGGAAACACCATATATTTT.

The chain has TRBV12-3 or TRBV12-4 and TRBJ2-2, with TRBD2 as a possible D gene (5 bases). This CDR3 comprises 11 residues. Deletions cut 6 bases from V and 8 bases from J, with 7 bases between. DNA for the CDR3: TGTGCCAGCAGGTGGAGGGGGGAGCTGTTTTTT. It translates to CASRWRGELFF.

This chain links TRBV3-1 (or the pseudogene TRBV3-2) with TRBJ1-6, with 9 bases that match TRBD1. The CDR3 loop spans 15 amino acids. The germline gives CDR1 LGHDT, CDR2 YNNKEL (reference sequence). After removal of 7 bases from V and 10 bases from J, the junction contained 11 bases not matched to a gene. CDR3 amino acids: CASNLQGANCSPLHF. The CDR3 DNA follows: TGTGCCAGCAACTTACAGGGGGCAAATTGCTCACCCCTCCACTTT.

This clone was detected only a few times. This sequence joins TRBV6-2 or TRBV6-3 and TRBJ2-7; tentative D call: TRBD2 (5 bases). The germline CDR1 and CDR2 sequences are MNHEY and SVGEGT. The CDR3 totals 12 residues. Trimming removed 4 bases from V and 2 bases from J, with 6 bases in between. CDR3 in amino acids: CASSWRTYEQYF. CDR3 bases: TGTGCCAGCAGTTGGAGGACCTACGAGCAGTACTTC.

The CDR3 sequence is CASSLRDSKETQYF. DNA of the CDR3: TGCGCCAGCAGCTTGCGGGACAGCAAGGAGACCCAGTACTTC. J is TRBJ2-5 and V is TRBV5-1; 7 bases map to TRBD1. The CDR3 spans 14 residues. CDR1 is SGHRS, CDR2 YFSETQ, per germline. Germline trimming cut 1 base from V and 5 bases from J; bases unmatched to any gene: 5.

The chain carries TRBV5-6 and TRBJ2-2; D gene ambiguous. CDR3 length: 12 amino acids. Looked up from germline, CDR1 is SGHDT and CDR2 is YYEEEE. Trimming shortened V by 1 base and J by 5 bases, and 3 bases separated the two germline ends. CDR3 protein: CASSLQTGELFF. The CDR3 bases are TGTGCCAGCAGCTTGCAGACCGGGGAGCTGTTTTTT.

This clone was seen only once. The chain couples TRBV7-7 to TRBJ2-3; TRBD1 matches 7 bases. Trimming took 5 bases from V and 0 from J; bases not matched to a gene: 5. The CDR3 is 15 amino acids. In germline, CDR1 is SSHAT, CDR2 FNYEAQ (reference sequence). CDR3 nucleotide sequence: TGTGCCAGCAGCGAGGGGGCAGGGAGCACAGATACGCAGTATTTT. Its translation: CASSEGAGSTDTQYF. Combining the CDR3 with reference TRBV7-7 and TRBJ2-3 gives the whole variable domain GAGVSQSPRYKVTKRGQDVTLRCDPISSHATLYWYQQALGQGPEFLTYFNYEAQPDKSGLPSDRFSAERPEGSISTLTIQRTEQRDSAMYRCASSEGAGSTDTQYFGPGTRLTVL.

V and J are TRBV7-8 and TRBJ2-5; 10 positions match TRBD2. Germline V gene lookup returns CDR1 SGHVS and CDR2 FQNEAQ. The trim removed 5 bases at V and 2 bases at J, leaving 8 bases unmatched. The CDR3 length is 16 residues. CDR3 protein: CASSLLAGQPQETQYF. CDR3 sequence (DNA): TGTGCCAGCAGCCTACTAGCGGGACAGCCTCAAGAGACCCAGTACTTC. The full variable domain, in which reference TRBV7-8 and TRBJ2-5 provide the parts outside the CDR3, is GAGVSQSPRYKVAKRGQDVALRCDPISGHVSLFWYQQALGQGPEFLTYFQNEAQLDKSGLPSDRFFAERPEGSVSTLKIQRTQQEDSAVYLCASSLLAGQPQETQYFGPGTRLLVL.

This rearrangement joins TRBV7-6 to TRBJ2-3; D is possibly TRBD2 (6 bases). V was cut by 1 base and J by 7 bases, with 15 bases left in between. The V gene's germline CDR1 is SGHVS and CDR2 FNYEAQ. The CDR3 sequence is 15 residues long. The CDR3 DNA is TGTGCCAGCAGCTTAGGGGCGGGATCTTTCAATACGCAGTATTTT. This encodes CASSLGAGSFNTQYF.

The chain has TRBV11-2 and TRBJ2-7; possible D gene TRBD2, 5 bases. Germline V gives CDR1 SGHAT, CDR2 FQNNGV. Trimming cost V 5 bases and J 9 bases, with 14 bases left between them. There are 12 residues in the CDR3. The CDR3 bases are TGTGCCAGCAGCCCGGAGGCGGGTGGGCAGTACTTC. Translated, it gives CASSPEAGGQYF. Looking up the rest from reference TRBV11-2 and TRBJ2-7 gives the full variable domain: EAGVAQSPRYKIIEKRQSVAFWCNPISGHATLYWYQQILGQGPKLLIQFQNNGVVDDSQLPKDRFSAERLKGVDSTLKIQPAKLEDSAVYLCASSPEAGGQYFGPGTRLTVT.

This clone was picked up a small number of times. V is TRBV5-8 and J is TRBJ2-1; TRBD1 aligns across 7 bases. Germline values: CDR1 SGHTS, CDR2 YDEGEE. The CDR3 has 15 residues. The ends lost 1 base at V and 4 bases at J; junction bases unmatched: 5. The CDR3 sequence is CASSLRGQAYNEQFF. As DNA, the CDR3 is TGTGCCAGCAGCTTGAGAGGACAGGCATACAATGAGCAGTTCTTC.

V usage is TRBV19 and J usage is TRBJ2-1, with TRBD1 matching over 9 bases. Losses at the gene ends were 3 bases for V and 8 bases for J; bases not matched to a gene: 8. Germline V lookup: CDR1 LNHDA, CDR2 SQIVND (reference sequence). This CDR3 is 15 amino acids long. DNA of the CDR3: TGTGCCAGTAGTATTAAGACAGGGGGGTTCCATGAGCAGTTCTTC. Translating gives CASSIKTGGFHEQFF.

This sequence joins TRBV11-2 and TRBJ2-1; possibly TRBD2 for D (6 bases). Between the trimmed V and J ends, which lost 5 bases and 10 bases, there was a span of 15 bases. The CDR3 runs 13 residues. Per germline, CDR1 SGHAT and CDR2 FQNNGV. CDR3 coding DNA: TGTGCCAGCAGCCCGGGCCTACGGGGGGAGCAGTTCTTC. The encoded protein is CASSPGLRGEQFF.

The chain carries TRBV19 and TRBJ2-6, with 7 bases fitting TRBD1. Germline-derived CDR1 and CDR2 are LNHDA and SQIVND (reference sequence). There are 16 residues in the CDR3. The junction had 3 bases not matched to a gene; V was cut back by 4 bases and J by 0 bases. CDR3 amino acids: CASSTYRGSGANVLTF. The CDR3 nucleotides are TGTGCCAGTAGTACCTACAGGGGCTCTGGGGCCAACGTCCTGACTTTC.

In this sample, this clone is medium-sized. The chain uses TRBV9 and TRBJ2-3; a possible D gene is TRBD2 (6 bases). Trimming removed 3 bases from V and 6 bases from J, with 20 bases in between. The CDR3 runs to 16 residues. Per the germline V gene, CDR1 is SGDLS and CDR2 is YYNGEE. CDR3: CASSGGKGGGLDTQYF. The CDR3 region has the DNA TGTGCCAGCAGCGGAGGGAAGGGTGGGGGGTTGGATACGCAGTATTTT.

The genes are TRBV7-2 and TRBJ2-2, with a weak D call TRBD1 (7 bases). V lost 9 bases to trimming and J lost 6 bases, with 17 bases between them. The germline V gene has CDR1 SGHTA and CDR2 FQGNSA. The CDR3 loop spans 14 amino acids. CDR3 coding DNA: TGTGCCAGTGCCAGGGGGGATGGTGCCGGGGAGCTGTTTTTT. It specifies CASARGDGAGELFF.

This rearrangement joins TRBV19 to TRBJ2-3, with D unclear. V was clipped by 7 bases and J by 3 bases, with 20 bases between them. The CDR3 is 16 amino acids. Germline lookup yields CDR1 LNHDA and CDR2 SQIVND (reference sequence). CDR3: CASTATARSQTDTQYF. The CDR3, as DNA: TGTGCCAGTACCGCCACCGCCAGAAGTCAGACAGATACGCAGTATTTT.

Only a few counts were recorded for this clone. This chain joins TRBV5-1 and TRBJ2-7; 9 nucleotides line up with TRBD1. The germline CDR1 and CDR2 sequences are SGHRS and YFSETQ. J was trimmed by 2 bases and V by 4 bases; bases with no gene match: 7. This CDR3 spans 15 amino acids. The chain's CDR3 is CASSTGQGIPYEQYF. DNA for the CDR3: TGCGCCAGCAGCACGGGACAGGGAATACCCTACGAGCAGTACTTC.

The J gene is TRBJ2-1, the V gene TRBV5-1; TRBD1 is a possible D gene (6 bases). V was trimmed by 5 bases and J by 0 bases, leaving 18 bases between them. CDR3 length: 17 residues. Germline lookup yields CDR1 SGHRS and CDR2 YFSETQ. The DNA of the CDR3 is TGCGCCAGCAGTCGACTTCCAGGGGAATACTCCTACAATGAGCAGTTCTTC. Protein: CASSRLPGEYSYNEQFF.

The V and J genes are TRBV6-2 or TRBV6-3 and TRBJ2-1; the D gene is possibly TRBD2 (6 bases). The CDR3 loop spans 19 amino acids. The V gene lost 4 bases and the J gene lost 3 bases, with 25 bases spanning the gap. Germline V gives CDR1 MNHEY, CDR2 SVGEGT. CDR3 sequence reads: CASSSTLGGIGIYYNEQFF. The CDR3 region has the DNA TGTGCCAGCAGTTCAACCCTCGGCGGGATCGGGATTTACTACAATGAGCAGTTCTTC.

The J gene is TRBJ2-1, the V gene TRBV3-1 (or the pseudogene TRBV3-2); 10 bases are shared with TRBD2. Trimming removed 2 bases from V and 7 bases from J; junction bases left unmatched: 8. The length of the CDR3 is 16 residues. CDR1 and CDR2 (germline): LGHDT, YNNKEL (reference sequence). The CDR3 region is CASSQRSSGSLNEQFF. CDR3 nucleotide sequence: TGTGCCAGCAGCCAACGTTCTAGCGGGAGTCTGAATGAGCAGTTCTTC.